The clone carrying this T cell receptor beta chain qualifies as medium-sized. This record belongs to a study of metastatic and nonmetastatic thyroid tumors. Study overall: Repertoire data that came from the blood and tumor or nodule tissue of malignant and benign thyroid patients were compared.

The CDR3 is made up of 16 amino acids. CDR1 and CDR2 from the germline V gene are LNHDA and SQIVND (reference sequence). V lost 2 bases and J 0 bases, leaving 10 bases between the germline ends. In the authors' methods: CDR3 was compared across clinicopathological groups, and the resulting differences were used to build a distant-metastasis classifier for papillary thyroid cancer. TCRdb used MiXCR to call clones anew from the PCR reads. These V and J calls originate from TCRdb's pipeline instead of the authors' own analysis. The sample contains 6,000 or so clones, 30% of which appear only once. Each patient went into thyroid surgery without having received any treatment.

The origin of this receptor is a female donor with papillary thyroid cancer or a benign thyroid nodule (not recorded which). Some clones in this sample may be carry-over from other donors' samples. Sequencing input: adjacent normal tissue. The chain links TRBV19 to TRBJ2-2; D assignment may be TRBD1 or TRBD2 (5 bases each). The CDR3 DNA is TGTGCCAGTAGTATACCGTGGGGGACGAACACCGGGGAGCTGTTTTTT. It is translated as CASSIPWGTNTGELFF.